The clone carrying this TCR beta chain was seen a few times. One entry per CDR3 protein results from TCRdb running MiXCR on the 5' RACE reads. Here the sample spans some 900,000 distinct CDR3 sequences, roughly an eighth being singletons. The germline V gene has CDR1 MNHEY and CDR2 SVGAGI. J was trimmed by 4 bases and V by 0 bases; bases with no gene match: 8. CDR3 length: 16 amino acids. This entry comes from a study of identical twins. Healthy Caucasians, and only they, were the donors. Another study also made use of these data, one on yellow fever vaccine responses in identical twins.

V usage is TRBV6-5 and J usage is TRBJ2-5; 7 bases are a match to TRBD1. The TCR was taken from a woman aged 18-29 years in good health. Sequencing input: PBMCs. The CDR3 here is CASSYSRQGLAETQYF. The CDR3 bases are TGTGCCAGCAGTTACTCGAGACAGGGTTTGGCAGAGACCCAGTACTTC.